A single sample is the source of the 4 T cell receptor beta chains below, sequenced in a study of OX40 agonist ivuxolimab in advanced cancers. Clones were sequenced by immunoSEQ multiplex PCR, and TCRdb holds only the in-frame ones, with some missing. This sample has 11,000 to 15,000 clones, with around nine tenths found just once. The specimen was CD4+ or CD8+ T cells sorted from blood, collected in a trial of the OX40 agonist ivuxolimab. These receptors all come from an adult with an advanced solid tumor such as melanoma, head and neck, liver or kidney cancer.

The rearrangement joins TRBV19 to TRBJ2-5; the match to TRBD1 covers 10 bases. The J call is doubtful: the DNA matches TRBJ2-7 better. Germline loops: CDR1 LNHDA, CDR2 SQIVND (reference sequence). This CDR3 has 16 residues. The CDR3 DNA follows: TGTGCCAGTAGTATGGGGGGACAGGGGAGCTCCTACGAGCAGTACTTC. Its protein is CASSMGGQGSSYEQYF.

On this clone itself: One junction end does not reproduce the germline sequence, and a read error may be involved. The chain's CDR3 is CASQGGYSYQPQHF. The CDR3, as DNA: TGTGCCAGCCAAGGAGGTTATAGCTATCAGCCCCAGCATTTT. V usage is TRBV6-1 and J usage is TRBJ1-5, with no clear D. CDR1 is MNHNS and CDR2 is SASEGT in the germline V gene. The CDR3 extends over 14 amino acids.

The rearrangement uses TRBV6-9 and TRBJ1-5, with D unresolved. This CDR3 comprises 14 residues. The germline gives CDR1 MNHGY, CDR2 SVAAGI. V was pared by 6 bases and J by 0 bases, with 9 bases between. CDR3 DNA: TGTGCCAGCAGGCCATCCCATAGCAATCAGCCCCAGCATTTT. It encodes CASRPSHSNQPQHF.

This chain uses TRBV7-8 with TRBJ2-7; a weak D match, TRBD2 (5 bases). There are 14 residues in the CDR3. Germline V gives CDR1 SGHVS, CDR2 FQNEAQ. The ends were cut back, 2 bases at V and 0 bases at J, with 8 bases in the middle. CDR3 in DNA: TGTGCCAGCAGCTTACTCGGGATCTCCTACGAGCAGTACTTC. Amino acids: CASSLLGISYEQYF.